The present T cell receptor (beta chain) was sequenced within a study of cytomegalovirus exposure and HLA in healthy donors. Per the germline V gene, CDR1 is MNHNS and CDR2 is SASEGT. This CDR3 has 12 amino acids. The V end was cut by 6 bases, the J end by 13 bases, with 17 bases between. About this clone: The antigen is not known.

Study results and caveats: Usually a TCR sequence was rare, but some public TCRs were found in many donors. Using the classifier, cytomegalovirus status was reportedly diagnosed with high specificity and sensitivity.

Assay used: immunoSEQ multiplex PCR; TCRdb lists only in-frame clones, some missing. The data contain 130,000 to 150,000 clones, around 90% of them seen just once; the ten biggest clones take up 7.5% to 8.5%. The rearrangement links TRBV6-1 to TRBJ2-3; perhaps TRBD2 as D (5 bases). The sequencing input was PBMCs. The TCR was taken from a woman under 30 in good health and CMV-seropositive. The CDR3 coding sequence is TGTGCCAGCAGGACCCCACACCCCGGGGAGTATTTT. Translated, it gives CASRTPHPGEYF.